The 21 T cell receptor beta chains below come from one sample, sequenced in a study of cytomegalovirus exposure and HLA in healthy donors. The PCR made use of 60 Vbeta and 13 Jbeta primers. TCRdb keeps only in-frame clones here, not all; method: immunoSEQ multiplex PCR. The repertoire holds 100,000 to 150,000 clones, with 75% to 85% as singletons. The sequenced sample consisted of PBMCs. The source is a woman aged 40 to 50 in good health and CMV-seropositive.

There are a few counts of this clone. The chain is built from TRBV29-1 and TRBJ2-5; 11 positions match TRBD2. From germline, CDR1 is SQVTM and CDR2 ANQGSEA. J gave up 7 bases and V 6 bases, and 13 bases lay outside the gene matches. The CDR3 is made up of 15 amino acids. The CDR3 reads CSVDTVAGGDGTQYF. CDR3 sequence (DNA): TGCAGCGTGGATACTGTAGCGGGAGGGGATGGGACCCAGTACTTC. The entire variable domain, with the rest obtained from reference TRBV29-1 and TRBJ2-5, is as follows: SAVISQKPSRDICQRGTSLTIQCQVDSQVTMMFWYRQQPGQSLTLIATANQGSEATYESGFVIDKFPISRPNLTFSTLTVSNMSPEDSSIYLCSVDTVAGGDGTQYFGPGTRLLVL.

CDR3 sequence (DNA): TGCGCCAGCAGGCTCTCGGACAGGGAAGAGACCCAGTACTTC. Translation gives CASRLSDREETQYF. The chain is built from TRBV23-1 and TRBJ2-5; TRBD1 matches 8 bases. TRBV23-1 is classed as an ORF, of uncertain function. The trim removed 6 bases at V and 3 bases at J, leaving 6 bases unmatched. The CDR3 runs 14 residues.

The chain couples TRBV2 to TRBJ1-1; D is uncertain. V dropped 5 bases and J dropped 3 bases, with 7 bases sitting between them. Germline values: CDR1 SNHLY, CDR2 FYNNEI. This CDR3 is built from 12 residues. This CDR3 reads CASSLQDTEAFF. The CDR3 bases are TGTGCCAGCAGTCTTCAGGACACTGAAGCTTTCTTT.

This chain joins TRBV6-6 and TRBJ1-5, with D maybe TRBD1 (5 bases). Germline-derived CDR1 and CDR2 are MNHNY and SVGAGI (reference sequence). CDR3 length: 15 residues. V lost 2 bases and J 1 base, leaving 9 bases between the germline ends. The CDR3 protein is CASSYARGSNQPQHF. Here the CDR3 DNA reads TGTGCCAGCAGTTACGCCCGGGGGAGCAATCAGCCCCAGCATTTT.

The V call is TRBV5-5, the J call TRBJ1-1; D might be TRBD1 (5 bases). Germline values: CDR1 SGHKS, CDR2 YYEKEE (reference sequence). V lost 4 bases to trimming and J lost 1 base, with 8 bases between them. The CDR3 contains 13 residues. CDR3 amino acids: CASSRTPNTEAFF. The DNA for the CDR3 is TGTGCCAGCAGCCGGACACCGAACACTGAAGCTTTCTTT.

The V and J genes are TRBV25-1 and TRBJ1-2, with TRBD1 matching 8 bases. The length of the CDR3 is 16 residues. Germline V lookup: CDR1 MGHDK, CDR2 SYGVNS. The junction had 10 bases not matched to a gene; V was cut back by 4 bases and J by 3 bases. The CDR3 DNA reads TGTGCCAGCAGTGGGTGGAATGACAGGGGATACTATGGCTACACCTTC. This codes for CASSGWNDRGYYGYTF.

The gene calls are TRBV25-1 and TRBJ1-2, with no clear D. The CDR3 loop spans 13 amino acids. CDR1 MGHDK and CDR2 SYGVNS come from the germline V gene. Between the trimmed V and J ends, which lost 5 bases and 4 bases, there was a span of 11 bases. As DNA, the CDR3 is TGTGCCAGCAGTCCTCGTAGAACCTATGGCTACACCTTC. It encodes CASSPRRTYGYTF.

The rearrangement links TRBV28 to TRBJ1-5; D is possibly TRBD1 (5 bases). Germline V gives CDR1 MDHEN, CDR2 SYDVKM. Trimming stripped 3 bases from V and 5 bases from J, with 14 bases between. The CDR3 consists of 15 residues. CDR3 nucleotide sequence: TGTGCCAGCAGTTTTTCGAGGGGAGGGGATCAGCCCCAGCATTTT. This codes for CASSFSRGGDQPQHF.

The V call is TRBV7-8, the J call TRBJ2-2, with D tentatively TRBD1 (6 bases). The germline gives CDR1 SGHVS, CDR2 FQNEAQ. The CDR3 loop spans 15 amino acids. The V end lost 6 bases, the J end lost 4 bases, and 15 bases lay between the germline ends. CDR3 sequence (DNA): TGTGCCAGCAGTTCCGACAGGCCTCGCACCGGGGAGCTGTTTTTT. Protein: CASSSDRPRTGELFF.

Only a few counts were recorded for this clone. The rearrangement uses TRBV10-1 and TRBJ1-1, with D possibly TRBD1 on 5 matching bases. The CDR3 length is 13 residues. The germline V gene encodes CDR1 WNHNN and CDR2 SYGVQD (reference sequence). V was cut by 4 bases and J by 7 bases, with 13 bases left in between. CDR3 amino acids: CASSVGAASEAFF. CDR3 in DNA: TGCGCCAGCAGTGTAGGGGCAGCAAGTGAAGCTTTCTTT.

This clone came up a few times. In nucleotides, the CDR3 is TGTGCCAGCAGCGTAGGGACAAATGAGCAGTTCTTC. It encodes CASSVGTNEQFF. The chain recombines TRBV7-9 with TRBJ2-1; a weak D match, TRBD1 (6 bases). V lost 5 bases and J lost 7, with 9 bases in between. Germline CDR1 reads SEHNR; CDR2 reads FQNEAQ (reference sequence). The CDR3 has 12 amino acids.

The CDR3 DNA is TGTGCCAGCAGCCATGGACAGGGGGCGTTGACCGGGGAGCTGTTTTTT. This translates into CASSHGQGALTGELFF. The chain is built from TRBV5-4 and TRBJ2-2; 11 bases are shared with TRBD1. This CDR3 has 16 residues. Germline-derived CDR1 and CDR2 are SGHNT and YYREEE (reference sequence). With 4 bases clipped from V and 5 bases from J, the junction kept 7 bases outside the gene matches.

The chain uses TRBV10-3 and TRBJ1-2; 8 nucleotides agree with TRBD1. V was pared by 8 bases and J by 4 bases, with 3 bases of the junction left unmatched. The CDR3 spans 12 residues. Germline CDR1 ENHRY, CDR2 SYGVKD. The CDR3 region is CAIQGAGYGYTF. Here the CDR3 DNA reads TGTGCCATCCAGGGGGCGGGCTATGGCTACACCTTC.

This sequence joins TRBV30 and TRBJ1-5; the match to TRBD1 covers 8 bases. V lost 2 bases to trimming and J lost 4 bases; unmatched junction nucleotides: 10. The CDR3 is 16 amino acids. Germline V gives CDR1 GTSNPN, CDR2 SVGIG (reference sequence). CDR3 DNA: TGTGCCTGGAGTTCAGGGGGCGCGGTGACAAATCAGCCCCAGCATTTT. It specifies CAWSSGGAVTNQPQHF.

The V call is TRBV29-1, the J call TRBJ1-5, with 11 positions matching TRBD1. CDR1 and CDR2 from the germline V gene are SQVTM and ANQGSEA. The V gene end was trimmed by 4 bases and the J gene end by 3 bases; junction bases not matched to a gene: 2. This CDR3 spans 14 amino acids. CDR3 in amino acids: CSVGGQGDNQPQHF. In DNA form, the CDR3 reads TGCAGCGTTGGGGGACAGGGGGACAATCAGCCCCAGCATTTT.

The rearrangement links TRBV28 to TRBJ2-7, with D possibly being TRBD1 (6 bases). The CDR3 runs to 16 residues. The germline gives CDR1 MDHEN, CDR2 SYDVKM. V was shortened by 7 bases and J by 2 bases, with 21 bases between the two germline ends. CDR3 DNA sequence: TGTGCCAGCACCCCGACCCCGCCCAGGGGTACCTACGAGCAGTACTTC. Amino acids: CASTPTPPRGTYEQYF.

This chain joins TRBV7-3 and TRBJ1-4, with D unclear. Trimming left V 0 bases short and J 5 bases short, with 7 bases between. CDR1 SGHTA and CDR2 FQGTGA come from the germline V gene. The length of the CDR3 is 14 residues. The CDR3 loop is CASSLTHGNEKLFF. The CDR3 region has the DNA TGTGCCAGCAGCTTAACCCACGGGAATGAAAAACTGTTTTTT. Complete variable domain (other parts from reference TRBV7-3 and TRBJ1-4): GAGVSQTPSNKVTEKGKYVELRCDPISGHTALYWYRQSLGQGPEFLIYFQGTGAADDSGLPNDRFFAVRPEGSVSTLKIQRTERGDSAVYLCASSLTHGNEKLFFGSGTQLSVL.

The chain joins TRBV5-6 to TRBJ1-5; maybe TRBD1 (6 bases). This CDR3 spans 16 amino acids. V lost 2 bases and J lost 0, with 12 bases in between. The germline CDR1 and CDR2 sequences are SGHDT and YYEEEE. DNA for the CDR3: TGTGCCAGCAGCTTCTGGACAGCGAATAGCAATCAGCCCCAGCATTTT. Protein: CASSFWTANSNQPQHF.

The V and J genes are TRBV5-4 and TRBJ2-2; 9 bases match TRBD1. Germline V gene sequence: CDR1 SGHNT, CDR2 YYREEE (reference sequence). This CDR3 region has 18 residues. After removal of 4 bases from V and 3 bases from J, the junction contained 13 bases not matched to a gene. CDR3 in DNA: TGTGCCAGCAGCCGGGGACAGGGTCGTAGGGTGGACACCGGGGAGCTGTTTTTT. Protein: CASSRGQGRRVDTGELFF.

The chain links TRBV27 to TRBJ2-7; 8 bases match TRBD1. J was trimmed by 4 bases and V by 2 bases; bases with no gene match: 22. The CDR3 is made up of 20 amino acids. Germline V gene data show CDR1 as MNHEY and CDR2 as SMNVEV (reference sequence). The CDR3 is CASSLARGGQDYRRAYEQYF. Written as DNA, the CDR3 is TGTGCCAGCAGTTTAGCCCGTGGGGGACAGGACTACCGACGGGCGTACGAGCAGTACTTC.

The V gene is TRBV28, the J gene TRBJ2-3; 8 bases are shared with TRBD1. V was pared by 2 bases and J by 8 bases, with 15 bases of the junction left unmatched. This CDR3 has 17 residues. CDR1 is MDHEN and CDR2 is SYDVKM in the germline V gene. CDR3 loop: CASSLNQGAGGSGTQYF. The DNA for the CDR3 is TGTGCCAGCAGTTTAAATCAGGGGGCTGGCGGTTCAGGTACGCAGTATTTT.